Listed here are 21 T cell receptor beta chains from one sample, sequenced in a study of blood T cells in healthy people across ages. PCR was performed a second time for 7 to 11 cycles using a sample-barcoded 5' primer and a J-beta primer mix. In TCRdb, the 5' RACE reads were re-called with MiXCR into one record per CDR3 protein. The sample includes 1.5 million to 2 million distinct CDR3 sequences, 25% to 30% of them seen just once. Material for sequencing was blood. Every receptor here comes from a woman in her twenties or thirties in good health.

This clonotype was seen more than once but under ten times. The rearrangement uses TRBV5-1 and TRBJ1-2; 8 bases fit TRBD1. CDR3 length: 13 amino acids. With 8 bases clipped from V and 3 bases from J, the junction kept 6 bases outside the gene matches. The germline V gene has CDR1 SGHRS and CDR2 YFSETQ. The CDR3 coding sequence is TGCGCCAGTCGCCGGACAGGGCACTATGGCTACACCTTC. Translated: CASRRTGHYGYTF. Together with reference TRBV5-1 and TRBJ1-2, the CDR3 gives the full variable domain: KAGVTQTPRYLIKTRGQQVTLSCSPISGHRSVSWYQQTPGQGLQFLFEYFSETQRNKGNFPGRFSGRQFSNSRSEMNVSTLELGDSALYLCASRRTGHYGYTFGSGTRLTVV.

The J gene is TRBJ2-3, the V gene TRBV11-2; 9 nucleotides line up with TRBD1. V trimming: 6 bases; J trimming: 3 bases; junction bases outside the gene matches: 10. The CDR3 length is 16 residues. Per the germline V gene, CDR1 is SGHAT and CDR2 is FQNNGV. This CDR3 is CASRLLSGQGTDTQYF. The CDR3 DNA follows: TGTGCCAGCAGGTTATTGTCGGGACAGGGAACAGATACGCAGTATTTT.

This clonotype appeared once. The chain combines TRBV18 with TRBJ2-7, with D tentatively TRBD1 (6 bases). Trimming pared 6 bases from V and 4 bases from J, leaving 19 bases between. The CDR3 contains 15 residues. The germline gives CDR1 KGHSH, CDR2 LQKENI. DNA for the CDR3: TGTGCCAGCTCGGCCGACGGGTTGAGGGGGTACGAGCAGTACTTC. It is translated as CASSADGLRGYEQYF. Together with reference TRBV18 and TRBJ2-7, the CDR3 gives the full variable domain: NAGVMQNPRHLVRRRGQEARLRCSPMKGHSHVYWYRQLPEEGLKFMVYLQKENIIDESGMPKERFSAEFPKEGPSILRIQQVVRGDSAAYFCASSADGLRGYEQYFGPGTRLTVT.

This clonotype showed up just a few times. CDR3 sequence: CASSLRGKSSYEQYF. CDR3 bases: TGTGCCAGCAGCTTAAGGGGAAAGAGCTCCTACGAGCAGTACTTC. The rearrangement joins TRBV7-8 to TRBJ2-7; tentative D call: TRBD1 (5 bases). The CDR3 has 15 amino acids. Per the germline V gene, CDR1 is SGHVS and CDR2 is FQNEAQ. V lost 2 bases and J 0 bases, leaving 11 bases between the germline ends.

The rearrangement links TRBV4-2 to TRBJ2-1, with 9 bases aligning to TRBD2. CDR3 size: 16 residues. The germline V gene encodes CDR1 LGHNA and CDR2 YNFKEQ. The V segment lost 5 bases and the J segment 7 bases; nucleotides outside the gene matches: 12. The CDR3 DNA sequence: TGTGCCAGCAGCTTAGACGGCGGGGGGGCTGATAATGAGCAGTTCTTC. Amino acids: CASSLDGGGADNEQFF.

The chain is built from TRBV15 and TRBJ2-2; TRBD1 matches at 9 bases. Unmatched junction bases numbered 5, after V lost 3 bases and J lost 6 bases. CDR1 LNHNV and CDR2 YYDKDF come from the germline V gene (reference sequence). There are 15 residues in the CDR3. The CDR3, as DNA: TGTGCCACCAGCAGGGGGACAGGGAGGGCCGGGGAGCTGTTTTTT. Residues: CATSRGTGRAGELFF.

Concerning this clonotype itself: A single base separates this from a much larger clone, so it may be a read error. The chain links TRBV6-5 to TRBJ2-7; weak D call: TRBD2 (7 bases). Trimming removed 4 bases at V and 7 bases at J, with 23 bases between. This CDR3 is 16 amino acids long. Looked up from germline, CDR1 is MNHEY and CDR2 is SVGAGI. The CDR3 loop is CASSWGLAGGDNEQYF. The CDR3, as DNA: TGTGCCAGCAGTTGGGGTCTAGCTGGGGGGGACAATGAGCAGTACTTC.

The V and J genes are TRBV9 and TRBJ2-2, with 7 bases aligning to TRBD2. This CDR3 has 15 amino acids. J gave up 2 bases and V 3 bases, and 4 bases lay outside the gene matches. Germline V gene lookup returns CDR1 SGDLS and CDR2 YYNGEE. The CDR3 protein is CASSGGTINTGELFF. In DNA, the CDR3 is TGTGCCAGCAGCGGTGGGACTATTAACACCGGGGAGCTGTTTTTT.

The J gene is TRBJ1-1, the V gene TRBV5-1; possibly TRBD1 for D (6 bases). V lost 0 bases to trimming and J lost 8 bases, with 11 bases between them. CDR1 and CDR2 (germline): SGHRS, YFSETQ. The CDR3 spans 13 residues. The CDR3 bases are TGCGCCAGCAGCTTGGAGTACGGGGGCGAAGCTTTCTTT. It yields the protein CASSLEYGGEAFF.

Note on this clonotype: Given a much more abundant clone one base away, this may be a read error. This chain connects TRBV7-2 to TRBJ2-4; 9 bases are shared with TRBD1. Germline values: CDR1 SGHTA, CDR2 FQGNSA. The CDR3 runs 15 residues. V dropped 4 bases and J dropped 3; count of bases not matched to a gene: 4. The CDR3 is CASSYGQGIKNIQYF. Here the CDR3 DNA reads TGTGCCAGCAGCTATGGACAGGGGATCAAAAACATTCAGTACTTC.

The V and J genes are TRBV12-3 or TRBV12-4 and TRBJ2-3; maybe TRBD1 (5 bases). The CDR3 covers 15 residues. V lost 7 bases, J lost 3 bases, and 17 bases lay in between. For the CDR3, the DNA is TGTGCCAGCACCCTCAGGGAAGTCGCTACAGATACGCAGTATTTT. This codes for CASTLREVATDTQYF.

The chain links TRBV20-1 to TRBJ2-1, with D maybe TRBD2 (6 bases). V shed 5 bases and J shed 10 bases, with 24 bases lying between them. The germline V gene has CDR1 DFQATT and CDR2 SNEGSKA (reference sequence). This CDR3 is 15 amino acids long. CDR3 loop: CSAGASIAASYEQFF. The CDR3 DNA follows: TGCAGTGCTGGAGCCTCCATAGCGGCTTCCTACGAGCAGTTCTTC.

The V call is TRBV5-1, the J call TRBJ2-1; 8 bases line up with TRBD1. This CDR3 is built from 15 residues. CDR1 SGHRS and CDR2 YFSETQ come from the germline V gene. J lost 8 bases, V lost 4 bases, and 11 bases had no gene match. The CDR3 region has the DNA TGCGCCAGCAGCCTGGTCTCCAGGGGGCCGGATGAGCAGTTCTTC. Residues: CASSLVSRGPDEQFF.

The CDR3 bases are TGCGCCAGCAGCTTGGAGGCGACAGGTTCAACCCAAGCCAAAAACATTCAGTACTTC. Translation: CASSLEATGSTQAKNIQYF. The chain combines TRBV5-1 with TRBJ2-5; tentative D call: TRBD1 (6 bases). The J call may not be correct, given that the DNA end is closer to TRBJ2-4. The CDR3 is made up of 19 amino acids. CDR1 and CDR2 from the germline V gene are SGHRS and YFSETQ.

This clonotype occurred many times. The chain combines TRBV6-5 with TRBJ2-1, with D possibly TRBD2 on 6 matching bases. V gave up 10 bases and J gave up 7 bases, with 23 bases separating them. This CDR3 has 15 amino acids. Germline V gene data show CDR1 as MNHEY and CDR2 as SVGAGI. The CDR3 DNA reads TGTGCCACCCGGGAGAGCGGGCTAGCGAGGAATGAGCAGTTCTTC. This gives the protein CATRESGLARNEQFF.

This clonotype was counted only a few times. The J gene is TRBJ1-2, the V gene TRBV3-1; 11 nucleotides match TRBD1. This CDR3 is built from 15 residues. Trimming removed 4 bases from V and 3 bases from J; junction bases left unmatched: 4. The germline gives CDR1 LGHDT, CDR2 YNNKEL (reference sequence). The DNA of the CDR3 is TGTGCCAGCAGCCGACCGGGACAGGGGGACTATGGCTACACCTTC. It is translated as CASSRPGQGDYGYTF. The whole variable domain, remainder taken from reference TRBV3-1 and TRBJ1-2, is DTAVSQTPKYLVTQMGNDKSIKCEQNLGHDTMYWYKQDSKKFLKIMFSYNNKELIINETVPNRFSPKSPDKAHLNLHINSLELGDSAVYFCASSRPGQGDYGYTFGSGTRLTVV.

This clonotype was observed a single time. V is TRBV20-1 and J is TRBJ2-6, with TRBD1 matching over 8 bases. V shed 6 bases, J shed 3 bases, and the junction held 7 bases outside the gene matches. Germline V gene data show CDR1 as DFQATT and CDR2 as SNEGSKA (reference sequence). The CDR3 contains 15 residues. The CDR3: CSAEQGAGGANVLTF. The CDR3 DNA reads as TGCAGTGCGGAGCAGGGGGCAGGTGGGGCCAACGTCCTGACTTTC.

This clonotype turned up a few times. The chain is built from TRBV12-3 or TRBV12-4 and TRBJ1-2; D gene uncertain. V gave up 7 bases and J gave up 6 bases, with 18 bases separating them. This CDR3 region has 14 residues. CDR3 sequence (DNA): TGTGCCAGCACCCACCAGGTACATCGGAATGGCTACACCTTC. Its translation is CASTHQVHRNGYTF.

V and J are TRBV7-9 and TRBJ1-1, with 10 nucleotides matching TRBD1. CDR1 and CDR2 (germline): SEHNR, FQNEAQ (reference sequence). The ends lost 5 bases at V and 0 bases at J; junction bases unmatched: 3. The CDR3 consists of 15 residues. CDR3 nucleotide sequence: TGTGCCAGCAGCCCCGGACAGGGGGTGAACACTGAAGCTTTCTTT. Protein product: CASSPGQGVNTEAFF.

This clonotype was detected ten times or more. The chain couples TRBV7-2 to TRBJ2-4, with 7 positions matching TRBD2. This CDR3 contains 17 residues. Germline V CDR1 and CDR2: SGHTA, FQGNSA. V lost 1 base to trimming and J lost 4 bases; unmatched junction nucleotides: 10. The CDR3 protein is CASSLESRERVKNIQYF. CDR3 in DNA: TGTGCCAGCAGCTTAGAGTCGCGGGAGCGCGTAAAAAACATTCAGTACTTC.

This clonotype was counted at least ten times. The chain employs TRBV7-9 and TRBJ2-7, with TRBD1 matching 8 bases. CDR1 and CDR2 from the germline V gene are SEHNR and FQNEAQ (reference sequence). The CDR3 loop spans 15 amino acids. The V and J ends lost 0 bases and 5 bases, in that order; junction bases with no gene match: 6. The CDR3 sequence: CASSLADRVGDEQYF. The CDR3, as DNA: TGTGCCAGCAGCTTAGCGGACAGGGTTGGGGACGAGCAGTACTTC.